The rows below give T cell receptor beta chains drawn from one sample of a study of blood T cell repertoires in COVID-19. Measured with immunoSEQ multiplex PCR; TCRdb has only the in-frame clones, and not every one. Of about 410,000 clones listed, approximately 90% are singletons. Sequencing was done on a sample of peripheral blood. The receptors shown here come from a woman under 40 with active or convalescent COVID-19. CDR3s leave out the opening cysteine and the closing phenylalanine or tryptophan.

TRBV28	ASSLQTGDYT
TRBV7-2	ASSLTTGSYGYT
TRBV2	ASRQTGGNYGYT
TRBV5-5	ASSLDSPSGNTIY
TRBV18	ASSPSGQGGTEAF
TRBV10-3	AISEGDEKLF
TRBV14	ASSQGTGVWYGYT
TRBV5-1	ASSLGTGGQNSPLH
TRBV6-4	ASSDDPSGGDTQY
TRBV2	ASSLNKVRDMNTEAF
TRBV13	ASSLVAEATAF
TRBV30	AWSGFWSGGYT
TRBV23-1	ASSHAGLSNQPQH
TRBV5-1	ASSPDRGLETQY
TRBV5-1	ASSTGQGILDYGYT
TRBV5-8	ASSLTHGETEAF